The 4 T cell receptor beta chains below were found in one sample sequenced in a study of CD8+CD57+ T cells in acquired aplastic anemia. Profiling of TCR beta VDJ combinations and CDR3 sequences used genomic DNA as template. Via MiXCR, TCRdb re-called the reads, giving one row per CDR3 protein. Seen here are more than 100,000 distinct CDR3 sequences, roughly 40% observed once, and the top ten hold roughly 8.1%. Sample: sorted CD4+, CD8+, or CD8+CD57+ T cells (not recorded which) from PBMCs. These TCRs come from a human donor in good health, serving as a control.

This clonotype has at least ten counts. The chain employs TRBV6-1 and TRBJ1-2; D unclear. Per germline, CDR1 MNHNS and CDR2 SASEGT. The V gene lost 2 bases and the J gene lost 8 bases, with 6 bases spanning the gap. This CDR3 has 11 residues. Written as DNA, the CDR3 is TGTGCCAGCAGTGAATCCGTAGGCTACACCTTC. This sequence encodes CASSESVGYTF.

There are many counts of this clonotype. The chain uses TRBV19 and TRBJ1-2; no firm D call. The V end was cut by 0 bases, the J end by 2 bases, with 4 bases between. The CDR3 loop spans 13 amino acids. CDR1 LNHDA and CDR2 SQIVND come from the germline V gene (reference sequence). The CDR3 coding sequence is TGTGCCAGTAGTATAGAGGTAAACTATGGCTACACCTTC. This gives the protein CASSIEVNYGYTF.

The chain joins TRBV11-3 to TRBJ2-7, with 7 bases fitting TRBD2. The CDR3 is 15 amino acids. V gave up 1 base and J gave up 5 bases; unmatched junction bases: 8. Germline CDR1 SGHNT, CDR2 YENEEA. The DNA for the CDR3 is TGTGCCAGCAGCTTAGGCGGTGGGGGGGTCGACGAGCAGTACTTC. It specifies CASSLGGGGVDEQYF.

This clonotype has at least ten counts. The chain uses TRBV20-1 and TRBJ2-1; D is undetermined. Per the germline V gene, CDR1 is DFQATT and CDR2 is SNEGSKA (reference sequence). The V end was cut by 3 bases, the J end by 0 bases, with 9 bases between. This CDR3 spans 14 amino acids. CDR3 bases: TGCAGTGCTAGCCGCCTAGGCTCCTACAATGAGCAGTTCTTC. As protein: CSASRLGSYNEQFF.